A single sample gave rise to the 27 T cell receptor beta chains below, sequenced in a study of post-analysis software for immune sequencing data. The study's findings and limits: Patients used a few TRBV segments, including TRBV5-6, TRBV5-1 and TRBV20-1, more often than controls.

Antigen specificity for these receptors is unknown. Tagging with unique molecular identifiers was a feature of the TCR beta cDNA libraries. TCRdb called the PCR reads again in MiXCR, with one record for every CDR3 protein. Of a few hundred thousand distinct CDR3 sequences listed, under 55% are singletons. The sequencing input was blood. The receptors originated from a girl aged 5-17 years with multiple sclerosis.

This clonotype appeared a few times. The CDR3 sequence is CASSGLAGAVEQFF. The CDR3, as DNA: TGTGCCAGCAGTGGTCTAGCGGGAGCTGTTGAGCAGTTCTTC. The chain combines TRBV2 with TRBJ2-1; the match to TRBD2 covers 10 bases. Per germline, CDR1 SNHLY and CDR2 FYNNEI. Trimming removed 4 bases from V and 9 bases from J; junction bases left unmatched: 6. The CDR3 consists of 14 residues.

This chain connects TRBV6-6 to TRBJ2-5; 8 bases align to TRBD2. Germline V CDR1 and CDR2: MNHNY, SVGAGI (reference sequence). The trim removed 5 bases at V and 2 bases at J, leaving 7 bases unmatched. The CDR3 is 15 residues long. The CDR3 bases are TGTGCCAGCAGTCTTAGCGGGACCCTACAAGAGACCCAGTACTTC. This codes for CASSLSGTLQETQYF.

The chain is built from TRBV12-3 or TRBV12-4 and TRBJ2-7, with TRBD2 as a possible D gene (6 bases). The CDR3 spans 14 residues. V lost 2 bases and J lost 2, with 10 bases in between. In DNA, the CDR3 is TGTGCCAGCAGTTTAAGGACTAATACCTACGAGCAGTACTTC. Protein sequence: CASSLRTNTYEQYF.

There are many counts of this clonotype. CDR3 residues: CASSLGGAGETQYF. In DNA form, the CDR3 reads TGTGCCAGCAGCTTAGGTGGGGCGGGGGAGACCCAGTACTTC. The V and J genes are TRBV11-2 and TRBJ2-5; D is possibly TRBD2 (6 bases). CDR3 length: 14 residues. Germline V gene lookup returns CDR1 SGHAT and CDR2 FQNNGV. V was shortened by 1 base and J by 5 bases, with 11 bases between the two germline ends.

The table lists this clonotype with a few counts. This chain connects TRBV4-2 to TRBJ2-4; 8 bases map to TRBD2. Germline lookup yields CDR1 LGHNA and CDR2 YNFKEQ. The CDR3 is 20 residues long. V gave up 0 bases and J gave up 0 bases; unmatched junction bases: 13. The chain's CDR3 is CASSQDWNGRDVGAKNIQYF. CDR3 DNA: TGTGCCAGCAGCCAAGATTGGAACGGGAGGGACGTCGGAGCCAAAAACATTCAGTACTTC.

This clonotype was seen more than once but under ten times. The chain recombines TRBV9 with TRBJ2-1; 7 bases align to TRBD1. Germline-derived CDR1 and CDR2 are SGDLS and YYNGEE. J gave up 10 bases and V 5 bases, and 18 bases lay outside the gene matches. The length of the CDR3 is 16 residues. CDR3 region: CASSPTGTAQQWEQFF. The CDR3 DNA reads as TGTGCCAGCAGTCCTACAGGGACAGCTCAACAATGGGAGCAGTTCTTC.

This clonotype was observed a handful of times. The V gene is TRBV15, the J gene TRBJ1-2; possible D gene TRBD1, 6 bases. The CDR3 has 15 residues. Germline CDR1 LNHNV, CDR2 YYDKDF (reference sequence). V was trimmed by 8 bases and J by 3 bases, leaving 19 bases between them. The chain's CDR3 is CATCPSGGLDYGYTF. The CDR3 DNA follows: TGTGCCACCTGTCCATCCGGGGGGCTCGACTATGGCTACACCTTC.

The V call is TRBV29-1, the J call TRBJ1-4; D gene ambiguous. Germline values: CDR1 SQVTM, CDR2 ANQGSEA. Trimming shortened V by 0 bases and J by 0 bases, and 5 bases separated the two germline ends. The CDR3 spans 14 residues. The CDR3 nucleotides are TGCAGCGTTGAAGACATCTCAACTAATGAAAAACTGTTTTTT. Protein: CSVEDISTNEKLFF. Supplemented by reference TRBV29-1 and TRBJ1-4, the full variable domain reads SAVISQKPSRDICQRGTSLTIQCQVDSQVTMMFWYRQQPGQSLTLIATANQGSEATYESGFVIDKFPISRPNLTFSTLTVSNMSPEDSSIYLCSVEDISTNEKLFFGSGTQLSVL.

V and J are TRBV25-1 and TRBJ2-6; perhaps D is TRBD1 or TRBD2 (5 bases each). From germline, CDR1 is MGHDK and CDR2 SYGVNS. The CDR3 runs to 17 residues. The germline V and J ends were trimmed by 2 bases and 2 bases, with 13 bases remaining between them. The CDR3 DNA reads TGTGCCAGCAGTGAACGGTCTAGGGGAGCTGGGGCCAACGTCCTGACTTTC. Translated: CASSERSRGAGANVLTF.

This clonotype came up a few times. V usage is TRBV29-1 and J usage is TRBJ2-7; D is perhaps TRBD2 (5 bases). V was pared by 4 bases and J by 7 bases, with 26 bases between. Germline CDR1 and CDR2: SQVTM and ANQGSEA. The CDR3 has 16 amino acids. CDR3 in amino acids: CSVALDSPGSHNEQYF. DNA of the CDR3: TGCAGCGTTGCCCTTGACTCCCCGGGGTCCCACAATGAGCAGTACTTC.

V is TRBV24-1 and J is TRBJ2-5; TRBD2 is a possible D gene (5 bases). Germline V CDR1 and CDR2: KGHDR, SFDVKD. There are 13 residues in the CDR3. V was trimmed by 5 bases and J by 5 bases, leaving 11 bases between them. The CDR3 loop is CATSVGSIETQYF. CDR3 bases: TGTGCCACCAGTGTAGGGAGTATTGAGACCCAGTACTTC.

In DNA, the CDR3 is TGCAGTGCTAGAACTTGCGGACGGCGGGGGCCCGGCACAGATACGCAGTATTTT. Amino acids: CSARTCGRRGPGTDTQYF. The chain links TRBV20-1 to TRBJ2-3; TRBD2 might be the D (7 bases). V lost 2 bases to trimming and J lost 1 base, with 22 bases between them. CDR1 and CDR2 from the germline V gene are DFQATT and SNEGSKA (reference sequence). CDR3 length: 18 residues.

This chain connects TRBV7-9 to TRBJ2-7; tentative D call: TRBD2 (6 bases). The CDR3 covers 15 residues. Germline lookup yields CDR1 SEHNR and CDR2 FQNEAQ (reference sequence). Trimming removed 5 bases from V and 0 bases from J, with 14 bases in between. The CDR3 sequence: CASSAGPLSSYEQYF. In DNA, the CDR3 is TGTGCCAGCAGCGCGGGACCGCTGAGCTCCTACGAGCAGTACTTC.

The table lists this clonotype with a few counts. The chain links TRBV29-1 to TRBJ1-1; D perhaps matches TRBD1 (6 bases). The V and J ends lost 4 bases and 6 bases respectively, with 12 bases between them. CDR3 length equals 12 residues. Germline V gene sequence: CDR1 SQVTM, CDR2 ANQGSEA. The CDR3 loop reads CSVGPGAAEAFF. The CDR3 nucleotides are TGCAGCGTTGGGCCGGGGGCAGCTGAAGCTTTCTTT.

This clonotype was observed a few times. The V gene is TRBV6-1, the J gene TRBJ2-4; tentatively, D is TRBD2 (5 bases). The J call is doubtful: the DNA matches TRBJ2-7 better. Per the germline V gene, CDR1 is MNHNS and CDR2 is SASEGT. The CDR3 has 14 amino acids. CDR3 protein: CASSEREGGYEQYF. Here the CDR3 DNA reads TGTGCCAGCAGTGAGCGCGAGGGCGGCTACGAGCAGTACTTC.

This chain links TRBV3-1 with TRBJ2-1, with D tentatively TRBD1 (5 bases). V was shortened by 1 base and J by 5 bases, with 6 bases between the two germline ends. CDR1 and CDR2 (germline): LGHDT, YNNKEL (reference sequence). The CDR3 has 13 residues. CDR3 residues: CASSQGRDNEQFF. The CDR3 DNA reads TGTGCCAGCAGCCAAGGCAGGGACAATGAGCAGTTCTTC.

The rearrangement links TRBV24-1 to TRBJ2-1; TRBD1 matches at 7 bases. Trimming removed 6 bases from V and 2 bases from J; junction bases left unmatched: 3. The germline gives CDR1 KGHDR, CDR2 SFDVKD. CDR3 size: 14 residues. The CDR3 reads CATSQQGTYNEQFF. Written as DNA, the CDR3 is TGTGCCACCAGTCAACAGGGGACCTACAATGAGCAGTTCTTC.

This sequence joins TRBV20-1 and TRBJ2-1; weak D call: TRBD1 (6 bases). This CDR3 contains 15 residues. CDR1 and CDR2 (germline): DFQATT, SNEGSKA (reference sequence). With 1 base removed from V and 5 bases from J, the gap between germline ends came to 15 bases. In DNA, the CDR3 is TGCAGTGCTAGAGGTACCAGGGGTCGGGACAATGAGCAGTTCTTC. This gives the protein CSARGTRGRDNEQFF.

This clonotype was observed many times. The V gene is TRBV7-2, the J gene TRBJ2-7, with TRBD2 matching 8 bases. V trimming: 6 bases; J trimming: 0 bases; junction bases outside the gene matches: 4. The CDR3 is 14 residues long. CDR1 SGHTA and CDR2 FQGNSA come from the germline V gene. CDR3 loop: CASSLTSGSYEQYF. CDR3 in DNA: TGTGCCAGCAGTCTCACTAGCGGCTCCTACGAGCAGTACTTC.

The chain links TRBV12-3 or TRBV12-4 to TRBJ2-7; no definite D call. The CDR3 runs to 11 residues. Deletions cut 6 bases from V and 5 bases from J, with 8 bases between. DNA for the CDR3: TGTGCCAGCAGCTCCCAACACGAGCAGTACTTC. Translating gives CASSSQHEQYF.

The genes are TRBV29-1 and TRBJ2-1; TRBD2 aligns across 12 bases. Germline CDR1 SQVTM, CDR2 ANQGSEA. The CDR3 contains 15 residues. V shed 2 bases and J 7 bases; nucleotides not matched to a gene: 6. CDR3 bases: TGCAGCGTTGAAAAACTAGCGGGAGGAGGGAATGAGCAGTTCTTC. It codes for CSVEKLAGGGNEQFF.

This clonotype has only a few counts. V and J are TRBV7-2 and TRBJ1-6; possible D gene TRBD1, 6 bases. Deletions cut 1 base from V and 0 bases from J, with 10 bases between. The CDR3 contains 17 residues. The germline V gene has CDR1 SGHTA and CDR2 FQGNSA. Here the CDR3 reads CASSLVGGLSYNSPLHF. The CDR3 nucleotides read TGTGCCAGCAGCTTAGTGGGGGGCCTCTCCTATAATTCACCCCTCCACTTT.

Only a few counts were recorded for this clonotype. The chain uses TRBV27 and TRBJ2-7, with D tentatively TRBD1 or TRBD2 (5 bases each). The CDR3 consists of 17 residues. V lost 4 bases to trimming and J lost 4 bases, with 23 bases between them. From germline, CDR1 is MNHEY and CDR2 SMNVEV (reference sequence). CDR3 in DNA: TGTGCCAGCAGTTACAGGAGCCCCGGGACCCCAGGTTACGAGCAGTACTTC. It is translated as CASSYRSPGTPGYEQYF.

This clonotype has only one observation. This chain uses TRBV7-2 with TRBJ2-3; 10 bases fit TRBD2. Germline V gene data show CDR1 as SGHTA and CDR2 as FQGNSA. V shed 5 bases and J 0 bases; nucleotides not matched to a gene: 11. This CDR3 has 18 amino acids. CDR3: CASSPQTGTSVSTDTQYF. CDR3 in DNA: TGTGCCAGCAGCCCCCAAACCGGGACTAGCGTTAGCACAGATACGCAGTATTTT.

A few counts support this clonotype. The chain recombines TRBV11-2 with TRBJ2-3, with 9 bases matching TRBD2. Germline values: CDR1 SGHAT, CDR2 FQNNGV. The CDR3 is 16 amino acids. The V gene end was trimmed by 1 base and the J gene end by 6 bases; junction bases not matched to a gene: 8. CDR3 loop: CASSLVRTSAADTQYF. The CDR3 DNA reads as TGTGCCAGCAGCTTAGTCCGGACTAGCGCGGCGGATACGCAGTATTTT.

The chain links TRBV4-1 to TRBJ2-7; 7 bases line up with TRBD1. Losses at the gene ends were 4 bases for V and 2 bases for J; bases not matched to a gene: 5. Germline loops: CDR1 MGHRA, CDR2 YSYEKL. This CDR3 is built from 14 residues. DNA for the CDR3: TGCGCCAGCAGCCCCAAGACAGGGACCTACGAGCAGTACTTC. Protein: CASSPKTGTYEQYF.

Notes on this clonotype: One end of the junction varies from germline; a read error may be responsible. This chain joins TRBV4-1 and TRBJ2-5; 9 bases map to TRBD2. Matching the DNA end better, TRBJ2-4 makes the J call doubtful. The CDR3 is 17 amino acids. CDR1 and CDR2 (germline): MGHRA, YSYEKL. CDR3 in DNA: TGCGCCGGCAGCCAAGTACGGGCGGGAGGGGCCAAAAACATTCAGTACTTC. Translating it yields CAGSQVRAGGAKNIQYF.